This entry concerns a single TCR beta chain. This sample was taken from a study of blood T cell repertoires in COVID-19. Data came from immunoSEQ multiplex PCR; TCRdb stores just in-frame clones and leaves some out. The repertoire consists of roughly 250,000 clones, with around 85% occurring once and the leading ten covering approximately 10%. This sequence was found in a woman older than 75 with acute or convalescent COVID-19. What was sequenced was peripheral blood.

The CDR3 reads CASSPQGQSNQPQHF. DNA for the CDR3: TGTGCCAGCTCACCCCAGGGACAGAGCAATCAGCCCCAGCATTTT. The chain has TRBV18 and TRBJ1-5; 7 nucleotides agree with TRBD1. CDR1 and CDR2 (germline): KGHSH, LQKENI. This CDR3 comprises 15 residues. With V trimmed by 3 bases and J by 1 base, 3 bases remained unmatched.